The 21 T cell receptor beta chains given below trace back to one sample, sequenced in a study of cytomegalovirus exposure and HLA in healthy donors. Clones were read by immunoSEQ multiplex PCR, and TCRdb kept only the in-frame ones, dropping some. The sample consists of 150,000 to 200,000 clones, more than 80% of them appearing once. The source material was PBMCs. These receptors all stem from a woman aged 18-30 years in good health and CMV-seropositive.

About this clone itself: This same CDR3 is encoded by further DNA sequences in the sample. V is TRBV7-9 and J is TRBJ1-1; D unclear. V was clipped by 2 bases and J by 2 bases, with 6 bases between them. Germline V lookup: CDR1 SEHNR, CDR2 FQNEAQ (reference sequence). This CDR3 contains 13 residues. For the CDR3, the DNA is TGTGCCAGCAGCTTATCGGGAAACACTGAAGCTTTCTTT. Its translation is CASSLSGNTEAFF.

CDR3 DNA sequence: TGTGCCAGCAGCCGCGGACAGGTTATAGGGCCCCAGCATTTT. It encodes CASSRGQVIGPQHF. The rearrangement links TRBV7-8 to TRBJ1-5; 7 bases line up with TRBD1. Germline trimming cut 5 bases from V and 9 bases from J; bases unmatched to any gene: 10. The CDR3 has 14 amino acids. Germline V gene sequence: CDR1 SGHVS, CDR2 FQNEAQ.

This clone is termed medium-sized. V usage is TRBV6-5 and J usage is TRBJ2-7, with a tentative D call TRBD2 (5 bases). CDR1 is MNHEY, CDR2 SVGAGI, per germline. Trimming stripped 0 bases from V and 6 bases from J, with 12 bases between. The CDR3 contains 14 residues. The CDR3: CASSYSGPEGEQYF. The CDR3 nucleotides read TGTGCCAGCAGTTACTCAGGGCCCGAGGGCGAGCAGTACTTC.

The chain couples TRBV28 to TRBJ2-1; D may be TRBD1 (6 bases). Trimming took off 7 bases at V and 1 base at J, with 17 bases between the two ends. Germline assignment: CDR1 MDHEN and CDR2 SYDVKM. CDR3 length: 16 amino acids. The CDR3 DNA follows: TGTGCCAGCAACCCCTCGGGCACAGGGTCCTACAATGAGCAGTTCTTC. Its protein product is CASNPSGTGSYNEQFF.

The table lists this clone with a count of one. This chain uses TRBV2 with TRBJ2-3; D is uncertain. This CDR3 comprises 13 residues. Deletions cut 6 bases from V and 1 base from J, with 8 bases between. Germline CDR1 is SNHLY and CDR2 is FYNNEI. For the CDR3, the DNA is TGTGCCAGCAGGGCCCGGGGCACAGATACGCAGTATTTT. Its translation: CASRARGTDTQYF.

The chain combines TRBV7-9 with TRBJ2-5; the D is unclear. Germline CDR1 is SEHNR and CDR2 is FQNEAQ (reference sequence). Trimming took 5 bases from V and 2 from J, leaving 9 bases between them. The CDR3 loop spans 13 amino acids. CDR3 nucleotides: TGTGCCAGCAGCCTTCCTAATCAAGAGACCCAGTACTTC. It translates to CASSLPNQETQYF.

The rearrangement links TRBV5-4 to TRBJ2-7; 8 nucleotides match TRBD2. V lost 3 bases to trimming and J lost 2 bases; unmatched junction nucleotides: 7. CDR3 length: 15 residues. Germline V gene sequence: CDR1 SGHNT, CDR2 YYREEE (reference sequence). The CDR3, as DNA: TGTGCCAGCAGCTCGGGACTAGAAGACCCCTACGAGCAGTACTTC. Protein product: CASSSGLEDPYEQYF.

The chain couples TRBV2 to TRBJ2-7; 8 positions agree with TRBD1. There are 13 residues in the CDR3. The germline CDR1 and CDR2 sequences are SNHLY and FYNNEI. The V gene end was trimmed by 6 bases and the J gene end by 3 bases; junction bases not matched to a gene: 4. This CDR3 is CASSYDRGYEQYF. In DNA form, the CDR3 reads TGTGCCAGCAGCTACGACAGGGGCTACGAGCAGTACTTC.

The chain recombines TRBV28 with TRBJ1-1; D might be TRBD1 (6 bases). V was clipped by 6 bases and J by 1 base, with 18 bases between them. The CDR3 loop spans 16 amino acids. Germline V gene lookup returns CDR1 MDHEN and CDR2 SYDVKM. In nucleotides, the CDR3 is TGTGCCAGCAGACTCCTCCAGGGGATCGGGAACACTGAAGCTTTCTTT. It translates to CASRLLQGIGNTEAFF.

V gene TRBV2 combines with J gene TRBJ2-1, with D maybe TRBD2 (6 bases). CDR1 is SNHLY and CDR2 is FYNNEI in the germline V gene. The CDR3 runs to 13 residues. Between the trimmed V and J ends, which lost 4 bases and 5 bases, there was a span of 9 bases. The CDR3 spells CASSAGGDNEQFF. Here the CDR3 DNA reads TGTGCCAGCAGTGCCGGCGGGGACAATGAGCAGTTCTTC.

The V and J genes are TRBV6-1 and TRBJ2-7; tentative D call: TRBD2 (6 bases). The germline V gene has CDR1 MNHNS and CDR2 SASEGT. With 6 bases removed from V and 7 bases from J, the gap between germline ends came to 10 bases. The CDR3 runs to 11 residues. CDR3 region: CASRVAEEQYF. CDR3 in DNA: TGTGCCAGCAGGGTAGCGGAAGAGCAGTACTTC.

The rearrangement uses TRBV12-5 and TRBJ2-2, with a tentative D call TRBD2 (6 bases). The V gene's germline CDR1 is LGHNT and CDR2 FRNRAP. CDR3 size: 18 residues. Trimming cost V 0 bases and J 2 bases, with 16 bases left between them. The CDR3 protein is CASGLVRGIPVNTGELFF. Written as DNA, the CDR3 is TGTGCTAGTGGTTTGGTACGGGGGATTCCCGTTAACACCGGGGAGCTGTTTTTT.

A single count supports this clone. The rearrangement joins TRBV28 to TRBJ1-5, with 8 bases identical to TRBD1. Germline-derived CDR1 and CDR2 are MDHEN and SYDVKM. With V trimmed by 4 bases and J by 7 bases, 12 bases remained unmatched. CDR3 length: 16 residues. The DNA of the CDR3 is TGTGCCAGCAGTTCTCCCGCCGGACAGGGACGGCAGCCCCAGCATTTT. It codes for CASSSPAGQGRQPQHF.

J is TRBJ2-7 and V is TRBV7-2, with 9 bases matching TRBD1. The CDR3 has 13 residues. Germline CDR1 SGHTA, CDR2 FQGNSA. Losses at the gene ends were 3 bases for V and 6 bases for J; bases not matched to a gene: 3. The CDR3, as DNA: TGTGCCAGCAGCTTTGGGACAGGGCCCGAGCAGTACTTC. It yields the protein CASSFGTGPEQYF. Using reference TRBV7-2 and TRBJ2-7 for the parts outside the CDR3, the full variable domain is GAGVSQSPSNKVTEKGKDVELRCDPISGHTALYWYRQSLGQGLEFLIYFQGNSAPDKSGLPSDRFSAERTGGSVSTLTIQRTQQEDSAVYLCASSFGTGPEQYFGPGTRLTVT.

This clone is medium-sized by share. The chain carries TRBV27 and TRBJ1-2; 7 nucleotides line up with TRBD1. Per the germline V gene, CDR1 is MNHEY and CDR2 is SMNVEV (reference sequence). The CDR3 contains 14 residues. The J segment lost 2 bases and the V segment lost 5 bases, leaving 5 bases of the junction unmatched. DNA for the CDR3: TGTGCCAGCAGTAGCAACAGGGGCAACTATGGCTACACCTTC. It specifies CASSSNRGNYGYTF.

V gene TRBV7-8 combines with J gene TRBJ2-6; D is possibly TRBD1 (6 bases). The germline CDR1 and CDR2 sequences are SGHVS and FQNEAQ. The CDR3 is 15 residues long. The ends were cut back, 2 bases at V and 4 bases at J, with 9 bases in the middle. The DNA of the CDR3 is TGTGCCAGCAGCTTATCAGGGGCCGGGGCCAACGTCCTGACTTTC. It encodes CASSLSGAGANVLTF. Based on the CDR3 plus reference TRBV7-8 and TRBJ2-6, the full variable domain is GAGVSQSPRYKVAKRGQDVALRCDPISGHVSLFWYQQALGQGPEFLTYFQNEAQLDKSGLPSDRFFAERPEGSVSTLKIQRTQQEDSAVYLCASSLSGAGANVLTFGAGSRLTVL.

This chain connects TRBV11-2 to TRBJ2-1, with TRBD1 as a possible D gene (6 bases). Germline CDR1 is SGHAT and CDR2 is FQNNGV. The CDR3 extends over 13 amino acids. The ends were cut back, 5 bases at V and 10 bases at J, with 15 bases in the middle. Here the CDR3 reads CASSLDWGREQFF. CDR3 nucleotides: TGTGCCAGCAGCCTGGACTGGGGGCGGGAGCAGTTCTTC.

This chain uses TRBV6-1 with TRBJ2-7; D is possibly TRBD2 (7 bases). Germline values: CDR1 MNHNS, CDR2 SASEGT. V shed 8 bases and J shed 0 bases, with 11 bases lying between them. The CDR3 totals 13 residues. The CDR3 reads CASGRGFSYEQYF. CDR3 DNA: TGTGCCAGCGGGAGGGGGTTCTCCTACGAGCAGTACTTC.

This clone turned up a few times. The CDR3 region is CATQRDEQFF. CDR3 in DNA: TGTGCCACCCAGAGGGATGAGCAGTTCTTC. This chain joins TRBV2 and TRBJ2-1; possible D gene TRBD2, 5 bases. Per germline, CDR1 SNHLY and CDR2 FYNNEI. V was clipped by 10 bases and J by 8 bases, with 9 bases between them. This CDR3 contains 10 residues.

The chain carries TRBV7-2 and TRBJ1-5; 8 bases line up with TRBD1. The trim removed 1 base at V and 4 bases at J, leaving 3 bases unmatched. Germline CDR1 is SGHTA and CDR2 is FQGNSA. This CDR3 spans 15 amino acids. CDR3 nucleotide sequence: TGTGCCAGCAGCTTAGACGGACAGGGTAATCAGCCCCAGCATTTT. Protein product: CASSLDGQGNQPQHF.

The J gene is TRBJ2-4, the V gene TRBV28; 8 bases map to TRBD2. From germline, CDR1 is MDHEN and CDR2 SYDVKM. With V trimmed by 2 bases and J by 3 bases, 6 bases remained unmatched. CDR3 length equals 16 residues. CDR3 in amino acids: CASSLMSGRGKNIQYF. The CDR3 nucleotides read TGTGCCAGCAGTTTAATGTCCGGGAGGGGCAAAAACATTCAGTACTTC.